This TCR beta chain was sequenced for a study of shared clonotypes between healthy human individuals. Study-wide background: With ages of 18 to 49, the donors were two women and a few men. Per donor, three plates held CD4 naive cells, three held CD4 memory, two held CD8 naive and one held CD8 memory. Study outcomes and limitations: Despite large depth, rarefaction showed incomplete sorted-subset sequencing.

With regard to this clone: As yet, its antigen is unknown.

Germline assignment: CDR1 MNHEY and CDR2 SMNVEV (reference sequence). Between the trimmed V and J ends, which lost 8 bases and 8 bases, there was a span of 18 bases. This CDR3 has 13 amino acids. The input for sorted-subset replicate PCRs was around 200 ng DNA, 25,000 to 35,000 T cell genomes. Data came from immunoSEQ multiplex PCR; TCRdb stores just in-frame clones and leaves some out. Of under 2.5 million clones in the sample, just under 95% were seen once. Source material: naive CD4+ T cells from PBMCs. As for subset: CD45RA+ positively selected. This chain connects TRBV27 to TRBJ1-1; D is perhaps TRBD1 (6 bases). The source is a young man in good health. Some clones in this sample may be carry-over from other donors' samples. The CDR3 spells CASGRSGGWEAFF. Here the CDR3 DNA reads TGTGCCAGCGGCCGTTCGGGGGGCTGGGAAGCTTTCTTT.